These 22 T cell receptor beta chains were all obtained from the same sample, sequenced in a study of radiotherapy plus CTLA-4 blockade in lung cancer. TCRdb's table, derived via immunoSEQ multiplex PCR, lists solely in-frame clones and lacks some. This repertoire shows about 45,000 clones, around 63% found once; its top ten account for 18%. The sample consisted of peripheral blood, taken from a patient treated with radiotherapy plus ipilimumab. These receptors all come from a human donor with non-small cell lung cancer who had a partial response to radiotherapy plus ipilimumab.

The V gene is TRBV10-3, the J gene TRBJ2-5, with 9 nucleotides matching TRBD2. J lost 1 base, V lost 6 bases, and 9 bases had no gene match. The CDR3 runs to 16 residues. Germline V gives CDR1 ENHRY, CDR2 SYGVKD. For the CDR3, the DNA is TGTGCCATCAGAGCCACGACTAGCGGTACCCAAGAGACCCAGTACTTC. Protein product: CAIRATTSGTQETQYF.

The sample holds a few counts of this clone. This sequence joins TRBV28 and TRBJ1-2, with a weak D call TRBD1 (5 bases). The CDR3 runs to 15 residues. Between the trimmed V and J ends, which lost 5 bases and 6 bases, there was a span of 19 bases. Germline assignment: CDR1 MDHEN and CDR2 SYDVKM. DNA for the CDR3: TGTGCCAGCAGTACAAACCGGAATCAAGGGGATGGCTACACCTTC. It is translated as CASSTNRNQGDGYTF.

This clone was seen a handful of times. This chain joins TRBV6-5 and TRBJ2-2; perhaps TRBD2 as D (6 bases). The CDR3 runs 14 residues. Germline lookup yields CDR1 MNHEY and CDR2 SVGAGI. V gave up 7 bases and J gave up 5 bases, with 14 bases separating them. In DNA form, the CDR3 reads TGTGCCAGCACCGGGACTGCCGAAACCGGGGAGCTGTTTTTT. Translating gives CASTGTAETGELFF.

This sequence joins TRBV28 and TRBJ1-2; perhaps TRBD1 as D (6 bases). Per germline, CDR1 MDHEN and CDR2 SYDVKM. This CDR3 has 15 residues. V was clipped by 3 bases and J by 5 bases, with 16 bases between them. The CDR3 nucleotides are TGTGCCAGCAGTTTGGGGGGGGCCTTCCGTTATGGCTACACCTTC. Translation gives CASSLGGAFRYGYTF.

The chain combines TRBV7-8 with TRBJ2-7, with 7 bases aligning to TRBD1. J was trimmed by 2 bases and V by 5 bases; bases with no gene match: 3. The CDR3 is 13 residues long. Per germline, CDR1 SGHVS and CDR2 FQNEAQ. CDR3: CASSKGTAYEQYF. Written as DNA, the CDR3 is TGTGCCAGCAGCAAAGGGACAGCCTACGAGCAGTACTTC.

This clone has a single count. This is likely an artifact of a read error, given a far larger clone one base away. The CDR3 DNA reads TGTGCCAGCAGCTTCGGGGGCTCTGGAAACACCATATATTTT. Translation: CASSFGGSGNTIYF. This chain uses TRBV11-2 with TRBJ1-3, with TRBD1 as a possible D gene (5 bases). This CDR3 is 14 amino acids long. The V and J ends lost 3 bases and 0 bases respectively, with 6 bases between them. The V gene's germline CDR1 is SGHAT and CDR2 FQNNGV.

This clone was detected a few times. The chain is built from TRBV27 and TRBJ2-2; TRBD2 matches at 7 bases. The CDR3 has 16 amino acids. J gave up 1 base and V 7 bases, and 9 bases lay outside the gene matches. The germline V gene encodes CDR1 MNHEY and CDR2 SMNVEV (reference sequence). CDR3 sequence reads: CASKSGGFGNTGELFF. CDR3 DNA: TGTGCCAGCAAATCCGGGGGGTTTGGGAACACCGGGGAGCTGTTTTTT.

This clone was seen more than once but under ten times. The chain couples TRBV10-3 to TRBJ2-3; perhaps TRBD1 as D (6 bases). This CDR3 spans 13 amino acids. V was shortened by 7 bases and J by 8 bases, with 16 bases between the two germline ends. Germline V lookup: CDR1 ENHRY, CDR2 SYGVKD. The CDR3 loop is CAITGTQGSTQYF. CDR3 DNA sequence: TGTGCCATCACGGGGACACAAGGGAGTACGCAGTATTTT.

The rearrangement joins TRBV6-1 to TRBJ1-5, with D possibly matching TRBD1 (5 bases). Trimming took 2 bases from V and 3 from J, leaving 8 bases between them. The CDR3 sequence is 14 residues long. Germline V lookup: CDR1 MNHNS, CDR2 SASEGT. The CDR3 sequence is CASSEPTVNQPQHF. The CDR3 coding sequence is TGTGCCAGCAGTGAACCGACAGTCAATCAGCCCCAGCATTTT.

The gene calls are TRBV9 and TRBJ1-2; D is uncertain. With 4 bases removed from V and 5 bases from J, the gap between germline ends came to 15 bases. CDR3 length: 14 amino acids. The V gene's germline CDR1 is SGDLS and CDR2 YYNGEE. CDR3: CASSYGVDQYGYTF. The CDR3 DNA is TGTGCCAGCAGCTACGGGGTAGATCAATATGGCTACACCTTC.

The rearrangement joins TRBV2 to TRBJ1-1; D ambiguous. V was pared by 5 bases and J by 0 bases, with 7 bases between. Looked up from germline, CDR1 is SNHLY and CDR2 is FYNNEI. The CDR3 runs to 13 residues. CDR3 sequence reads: CASSWGVNTEAFF. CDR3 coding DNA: TGTGCCAGCAGTTGGGGAGTGAACACTGAAGCTTTCTTT.

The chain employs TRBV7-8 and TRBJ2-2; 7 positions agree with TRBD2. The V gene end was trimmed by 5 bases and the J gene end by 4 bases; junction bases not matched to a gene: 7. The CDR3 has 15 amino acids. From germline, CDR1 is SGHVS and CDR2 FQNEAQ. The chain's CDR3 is CASSERGGGTGELFF. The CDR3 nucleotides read TGTGCCAGCAGCGAACGGGGCGGGGGCACCGGGGAGCTGTTTTTT.

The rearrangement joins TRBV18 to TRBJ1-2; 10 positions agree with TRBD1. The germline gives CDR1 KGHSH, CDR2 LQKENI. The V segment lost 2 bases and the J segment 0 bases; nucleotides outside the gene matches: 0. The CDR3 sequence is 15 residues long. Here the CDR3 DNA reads TGTGCCAGCTCACCAGGGACAGGGGCTAACTATGGCTACACCTTC. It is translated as CASSPGTGANYGYTF.

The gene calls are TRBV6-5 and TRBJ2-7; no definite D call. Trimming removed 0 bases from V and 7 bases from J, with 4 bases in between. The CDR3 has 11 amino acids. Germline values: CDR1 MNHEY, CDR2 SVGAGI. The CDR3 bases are TGTGCCAGCAGTTACTCAGCGGAGCAGTACTTC. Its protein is CASSYSAEQYF.

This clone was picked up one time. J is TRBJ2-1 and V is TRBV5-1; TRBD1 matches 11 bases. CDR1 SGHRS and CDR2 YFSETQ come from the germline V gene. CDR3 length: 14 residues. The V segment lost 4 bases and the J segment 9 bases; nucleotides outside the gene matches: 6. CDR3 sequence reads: CASSPDRGLGEQFF. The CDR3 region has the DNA TGCGCCAGCAGCCCGGACAGGGGGCTGGGTGAGCAGTTCTTC.

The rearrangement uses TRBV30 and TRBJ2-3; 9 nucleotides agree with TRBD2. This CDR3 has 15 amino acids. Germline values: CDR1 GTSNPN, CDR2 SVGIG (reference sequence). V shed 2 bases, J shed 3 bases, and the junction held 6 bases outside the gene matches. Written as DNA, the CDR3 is TGTGCCTGGAGTAGGCTAGCGGGGTTAACAGATACGCAGTATTTT. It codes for CAWSRLAGLTDTQYF.

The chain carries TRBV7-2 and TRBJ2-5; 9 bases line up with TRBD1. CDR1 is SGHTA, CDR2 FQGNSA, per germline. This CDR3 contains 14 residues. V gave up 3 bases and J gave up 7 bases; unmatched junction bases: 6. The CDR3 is CASSLDRGSGTQYF. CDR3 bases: TGTGCCAGCAGCTTGGACAGGGGCTCTGGGACCCAGTACTTC.

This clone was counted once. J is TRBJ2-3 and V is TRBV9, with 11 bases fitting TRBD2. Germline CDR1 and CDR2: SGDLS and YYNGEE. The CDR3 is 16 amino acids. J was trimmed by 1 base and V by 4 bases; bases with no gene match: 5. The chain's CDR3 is CASSPQLAGGTDTQYF. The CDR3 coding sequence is TGTGCCAGCAGCCCCCAACTAGCGGGGGGCACAGATACGCAGTATTTT.

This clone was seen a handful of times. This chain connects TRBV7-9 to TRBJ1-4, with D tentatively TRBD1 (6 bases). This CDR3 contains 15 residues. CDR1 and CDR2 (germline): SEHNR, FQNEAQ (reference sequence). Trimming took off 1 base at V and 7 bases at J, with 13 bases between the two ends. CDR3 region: CASSLDGRGSEKLFF. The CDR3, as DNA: TGTGCCAGCAGCTTAGATGGCAGGGGAAGTGAAAAACTGTTTTTT.

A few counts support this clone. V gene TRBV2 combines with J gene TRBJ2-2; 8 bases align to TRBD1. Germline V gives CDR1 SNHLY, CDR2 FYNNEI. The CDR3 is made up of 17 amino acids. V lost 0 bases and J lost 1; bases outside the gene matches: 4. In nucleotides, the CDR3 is TGTGCCAGCAGTGAAGCGCTAGACAGGGGGAACACCGGGGAGCTGTTTTTT. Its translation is CASSEALDRGNTGELFF.

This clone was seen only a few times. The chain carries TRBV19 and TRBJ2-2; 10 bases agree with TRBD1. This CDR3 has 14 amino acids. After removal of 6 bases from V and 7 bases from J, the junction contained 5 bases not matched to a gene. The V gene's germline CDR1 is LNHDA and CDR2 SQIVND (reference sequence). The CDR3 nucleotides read TGTGCCAGTAGGACAGGGGGCAGGGGCGGGGAGCTGTTTTTT. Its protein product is CASRTGGRGGELFF. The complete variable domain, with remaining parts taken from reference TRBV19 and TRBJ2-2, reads DGGITQSPKYLFRKEGQNVTLSCEQNLNHDAMYWYRQDPGQGLRLIYYSQIVNDFQKGDIAEGYSVSREKKESFPLTVTSAQKNPTAFYLCASRTGGRGGELFFGEGSRLTVL.

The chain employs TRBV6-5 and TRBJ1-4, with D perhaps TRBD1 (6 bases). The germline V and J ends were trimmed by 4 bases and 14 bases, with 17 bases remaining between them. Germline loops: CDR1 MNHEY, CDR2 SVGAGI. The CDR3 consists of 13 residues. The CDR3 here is CASSSLQGGYLFF. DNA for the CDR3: TGTGCCAGCAGTTCTTTACAGGGTGGATATCTGTTTTTT.